This T cell receptor beta chain was recovered during a study of T-cell reconstitution after alpha-beta-depleted transplantation in children. The CDR3 contains 13 residues. J gave up 4 bases and V 3 bases, and 5 bases lay outside the gene matches. Per the germline V gene, CDR1 is SQVTM and CDR2 is ANQGSEA. Construction of the TCRbeta library involved unique molecular identifiers. From the PCR reads, TCRdb called clonotypes with MiXCR, one entry per CDR3 protein. The repertoire holds a few hundred thousand distinct CDR3 sequences, with approximately 13% as singletons. The sequence derives from a male patient under 18 who had a stem cell transplant for acute myeloid leukemia, so the T cells may come from the graft donor. J is TRBJ1-2 and V is TRBV29-1; TRBD1 aligns across 7 bases. The sequencing used PBMCs, mostly from graft donor cells, collected 360 days after TCRalphabeta/CD19-depleted stem cell transplant. The CDR3 nucleotides are TGCAGCGTTGACGACAGGGCCTCCTATGGCTACACCTTC. It translates to CSVDDRASYGYTF.